The 25 T cell receptor beta chains reported below all come from one sample, sequenced in a study of cytomegalovirus exposure and HLA in healthy donors. 13 Jbeta primers and 60 Vbeta primers were used for the PCR. The protocol was immunoSEQ multiplex PCR, while the TCRdb copy is restricted to in-frame clones and leaves out a portion. The sample includes about 150,000 clones, approximately 84% of them seen just once. The sample taken for sequencing was PBMCs. The receptors come from a woman aged 40 to 50 in good health and CMV-seropositive.

Of note for this clone: Other DNA sequences in the sample encode the same CDR3. The chain is built from TRBV19 and TRBJ1-6; D may be TRBD1 (5 bases). The CDR3 runs 17 residues. Germline V lookup: CDR1 LNHDA, CDR2 SQIVND (reference sequence). Trimming took off 2 bases at V and 1 base at J, with 12 bases between the two ends. Written as DNA, the CDR3 is TGTGCCAGTAGTATAAGGTCGGCAGGGTCCTATAATTCACCCCTCCACTTT. Residues: CASSIRSAGSYNSPLHF.

The V gene is TRBV2, the J gene TRBJ2-2, with 7 bases fitting TRBD1. This CDR3 comprises 15 residues. CDR1 and CDR2 from the germline V gene are SNHLY and FYNNEI. The V and J ends lost 7 bases and 4 bases, in that order; junction bases with no gene match: 9. CDR3 in DNA: TGTGCCAGCAAGAGCACCGGGACAGTCACCGGGGAGCTGTTTTTT. It encodes CASKSTGTVTGELFF.

The chain has TRBV6-5 and TRBJ1-5; no clear D gene. From germline, CDR1 is MNHEY and CDR2 SVGAGI. V was shortened by 3 bases and J by 2 bases, with 8 bases between the two germline ends. The CDR3 loop spans 14 amino acids. The CDR3 region is CASSYQVGNQPQHF. CDR3 DNA: TGTGCCAGCAGTTATCAGGTGGGCAATCAGCCCCAGCATTTT.

Concerning this clone itself: The same CDR3 also results from other DNA sequences found in this sample. The chain uses TRBV5-1 and TRBJ2-7; 10 bases align to TRBD1. The J segment lost 4 bases and the V segment lost 2 bases, leaving 3 bases of the junction unmatched. Germline lookup yields CDR1 SGHRS and CDR2 YFSETQ. The CDR3 has 14 amino acids. CDR3 sequence: CASSFGTGAYEQYF. CDR3 nucleotide sequence: TGCGCCAGCAGCTTCGGGACAGGGGCATACGAGCAGTACTTC.

On this clone: One junction end disagrees with the germline gene, perhaps due to a read error. This CDR3 is also generated by other DNA sequences in the sample. V and J are TRBV7-2 and TRBJ1-1, with D uncertain. The CDR3 is 14 residues long. Germline V CDR1 and CDR2: SGHTA, FQGNSA. As DNA, the CDR3 is TGCGCCAGCAGCTTAGTTGCGGCGAACACTGAAGCTTTCTTT. This gives the protein CASSLVAANTEAFF.

The gene calls are TRBV5-4 and TRBJ1-2, with a weak D call TRBD1 (6 bases). The V and J ends lost 5 bases and 4 bases respectively, with 12 bases between them. CDR3 size: 13 residues. Per germline, CDR1 SGHNT and CDR2 YYREEE (reference sequence). CDR3 protein: CASSHDRSYGYTF. The CDR3 DNA reads as TGTGCCAGCAGTCACGACAGGTCCTATGGCTACACCTTC.

This clone occurred a few times. This sequence joins TRBV6-4 and TRBJ1-2; maybe TRBD1 (5 bases). V lost 6 bases, J lost 8 bases, and 13 bases lay in between. In germline, CDR1 is MRHNA, CDR2 SNTAGT. This CDR3 region has 12 residues. Here the CDR3 DNA reads TGTGCCAGCAGAGATGGGGCTGGAGGCTACACCTTC. It yields the protein CASRDGAGGYTF.

The rearrangement uses TRBV5-1 and TRBJ1-2; weak D call: TRBD1 (5 bases). V lost 2 bases, J lost 6 bases, and 17 bases lay in between. The germline gives CDR1 SGHRS, CDR2 YFSETQ. The CDR3 length is 15 residues. The CDR3 here is CASSFGLRVGDGYTF. The CDR3 DNA sequence: TGCGCCAGCAGCTTTGGGCTTCGGGTAGGGGATGGCTACACCTTC.

Concerning this clone: The junction does not match germline at one end; this may be a read error. The chain has TRBV30 and TRBJ2-2; 9 bases line up with TRBD1. Germline loops: CDR1 GTSNPN, CDR2 SVGIG (reference sequence). There are 14 residues in the CDR3. CDR3 loop: CAWMGQGKTGELSF. CDR3 sequence (DNA): TGTGCCTGGATGGGACAGGGAAAAACCGGGGAGCTGTCTTTT.

The rearrangement uses TRBV21-1 and TRBJ2-3; TRBD2 is the table's D call and was not checked against the DNA. TRBV21-1 constitutes a pseudogene. The CDR3 has 16 residues. The CDR3 reads CASSKGEGGWTDTQYF. As DNA, the CDR3 is TGTGCCAGCAGCAAAGGGGAGGGAGGTTGGACCGATACGCAGTATTTT.

V gene TRBV5-4 combines with J gene TRBJ1-2; D not certain. Germline CDR1 and CDR2: SGHNT and YYREEE (reference sequence). Trimming took off 0 bases at V and 3 bases at J, with 9 bases between the two ends. The CDR3 extends over 14 amino acids. This CDR3 reads CASSLGGFDYGYTF. CDR3 sequence (DNA): TGTGCCAGCAGCTTGGGAGGGTTTGACTATGGCTACACCTTC.

The sample holds a few counts of this clone. The chain is built from TRBV5-1 and TRBJ2-2, with TRBD2 identical over 9 bases. Trimming cost V 1 base and J 3 bases; bases outside gene matches: 10. Germline V lookup: CDR1 SGHRS, CDR2 YFSETQ. This CDR3 region has 18 residues. CDR3 protein: CASSLNRAGGPDTGELFF. The CDR3, as DNA: TGCGCCAGCAGCTTGAATAGGGCGGGGGGGCCCGACACCGGGGAGCTGTTTTTT.

This clone was counted once. The chain combines TRBV30 with TRBJ2-5, with TRBD1 matching over 8 bases. Germline CDR1 and CDR2: GTSNPN and SVGIG (reference sequence). V dropped 5 bases and J dropped 2; count of bases not matched to a gene: 1. The CDR3 length is 12 residues. CDR3 sequence reads: CAWDRGQETQYF. The CDR3 nucleotides read TGTGCCTGGGACAGGGGTCAAGAGACCCAGTACTTC.

The chain is built from TRBV25-1 and TRBJ2-3; D may be TRBD2 (6 bases). Trimming removed 3 bases from V and 3 bases from J, with 13 bases in between. The CDR3 consists of 15 residues. Germline CDR1 and CDR2: MGHDK and SYGVNS. The CDR3: CASSEGGAGTDTQYF. CDR3 sequence (DNA): TGTGCCAGCAGTGAGGGTGGAGCGGGTACAGATACGCAGTATTTT.

This clone occurred a few times. The chain joins TRBV4-2 to TRBJ1-2, with TRBD1 matching 7 bases. This CDR3 comprises 13 residues. V dropped 2 bases and J dropped 7; count of bases not matched to a gene: 4. Germline V lookup: CDR1 LGHNA, CDR2 YNFKEQ. CDR3 sequence (DNA): TGTGCCAGCAGCCAATCCCGGACAGGTGGCTACACCTTC. This sequence encodes CASSQSRTGGYTF.

The rearrangement links TRBV9 to TRBJ2-3; no reliable D call. CDR3 length: 15 amino acids. Germline V CDR1 and CDR2: SGDLS, YYNGEE. The germline V and J ends were trimmed by 0 bases and 0 bases, with 8 bases remaining between them. The CDR3 spells CASSVAPYSTDTQYF. CDR3 DNA sequence: TGTGCCAGCAGCGTAGCTCCCTATAGCACAGATACGCAGTATTTT.

This clone has a handful of counts. The chain is built from TRBV6-5 and TRBJ1-1, with D possibly TRBD1 on 6 matching bases. Per germline, CDR1 MNHEY and CDR2 SVGAGI. CDR3 length: 13 amino acids. V was clipped by 6 bases and J by 4 bases, with 12 bases between them. The CDR3 DNA is TGTGCCAGCAGACCCACAGGGTTCACTGAAGCTTTCTTT. This encodes CASRPTGFTEAFF.

The sample holds a few counts of this clone. The chain joins TRBV7-6 to TRBJ1-1, with D possibly matching TRBD1 (5 bases). CDR3 length: 14 residues. The germline V and J ends were trimmed by 5 bases and 2 bases, with 12 bases remaining between them. Germline V CDR1 and CDR2: SGHVS, FNYEAQ. The CDR3 reads CASSPNGGNTEAFF. CDR3 DNA: TGTGCCAGCAGCCCGAACGGGGGAAACACTGAAGCTTTCTTT.

The chain's CDR3 is CASKRGLTEAFF. The CDR3 DNA sequence: TGTGCCAGTAAACGGGGACTAACTGAAGCTTTCTTT. The chain uses TRBV19 and TRBJ1-1; D is perhaps TRBD1 (5 bases). CDR3 length: 12 amino acids. Trimming removed 7 bases at V and 5 bases at J, with 11 bases between. Germline V gene data show CDR1 as LNHDA and CDR2 as SQIVND (reference sequence).

The genes are TRBV30 and TRBJ1-1; no firm D call. This CDR3 has 11 residues. Germline CDR1 and CDR2: GTSNPN and SVGIG (reference sequence). Deletions cut 2 bases from V and 7 bases from J, with 8 bases between. The CDR3 loop is CAWSQEGEAFF. DNA for the CDR3: TGTGCCTGGAGTCAGGAGGGTGAAGCTTTCTTT.

The chain recombines TRBV28 with TRBJ1-1; 9 bases align to TRBD1. CDR3 length: 13 amino acids. Trimming took 6 bases from V and 5 from J; bases not matched to a gene: 4. CDR1 is MDHEN, CDR2 SYDVKM, per germline. Here the CDR3 reads CASSRGQGTEAFF. The CDR3 DNA reads as TGTGCCAGCAGCCGGGGACAGGGTACTGAAGCTTTCTTT. Variable domain in full (rest from reference TRBV28 and TRBJ1-1): DVKVTQSSRYLVKRTGEKVFLECVQDMDHENMFWYRQDPGLGLRLIYFSYDVKMKEKGDIPEGYSVSREKKERFSLILESASTNQTSMYLCASSRGQGTEAFFGQGTRLTVV.

The rearrangement joins TRBV4-3 to TRBJ1-4, with no clear D. This CDR3 is built from 14 residues. Looked up from germline, CDR1 is LGHNA and CDR2 is YSLEER. V lost 4 bases and J lost 4, with 10 bases in between. The DNA of the CDR3 is TGCGCCAGCAGCCCGGAGGGATTTAATGAAAAACTGTTTTTT. Its protein product is CASSPEGFNEKLFF.

This clone was seen a few times. The gene calls are TRBV25-1 and TRBJ1-1; D possibly corresponds to TRBD1 (6 bases). The germline gives CDR1 MGHDK, CDR2 SYGVNS. CDR3 length: 13 residues. Between the trimmed V and J ends, which lost 7 bases and 3 bases, there was a span of 12 bases. The CDR3 reads CASKQQGDTEAFF. DNA of the CDR3: TGTGCCAGCAAACAACAGGGTGACACTGAAGCTTTCTTT.

The chain employs TRBV15 and TRBJ2-5; 10 bases are a match to TRBD2. The CDR3 contains 15 residues. Trimming cost V 0 bases and J 2 bases; bases outside gene matches: 0. The germline CDR1 and CDR2 sequences are LNHNV and YYDKDF (reference sequence). This chain's CDR3 is CATSRELAGQETQYF. CDR3 in DNA: TGTGCCACCAGCAGAGAACTAGCGGGGCAAGAGACCCAGTACTTC. Supplemented by reference TRBV15 and TRBJ2-5, the full variable domain reads DAMVIQNPRYQVTQFGKPVTLSCSQTLNHNVMYWYQQKSSQAPKLLFHYYDKDFNNEADTPDNFQSRRPNTSFCFLDIRSPGLGDTAMYLCATSRELAGQETQYFGPGTRLLVL.

The chain uses TRBV19 and TRBJ2-1; 7 bases are shared with TRBD2. V dropped 6 bases and J dropped 10; count of bases not matched to a gene: 12. This CDR3 has 14 amino acids. Germline lookup yields CDR1 LNHDA and CDR2 SQIVND (reference sequence). CDR3 region: CASRAGTTPGEQFF. Written as DNA, the CDR3 is TGTGCCAGTAGAGCCGGGACTACCCCTGGAGAGCAGTTCTTC.